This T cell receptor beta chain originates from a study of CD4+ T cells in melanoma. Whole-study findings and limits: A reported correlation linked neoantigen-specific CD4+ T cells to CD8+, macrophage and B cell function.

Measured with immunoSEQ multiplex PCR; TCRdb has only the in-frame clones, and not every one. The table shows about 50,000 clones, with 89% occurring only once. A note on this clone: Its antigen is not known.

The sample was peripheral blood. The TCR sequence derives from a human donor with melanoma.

The CDR3 DNA is TGCGCCAGCAGCCAAGAAGAGACAGGGATCTATGGCTACACCTTC. The encoded protein is CASSQEETGIYGYTF. The J gene is TRBJ1-2, the V gene TRBV4-1, with 7 bases that match TRBD1. Germline CDR1 MGHRA, CDR2 YSYEKL. Losses at the gene ends were 0 bases for V and 4 bases for J; bases not matched to a gene: 5. This CDR3 region has 15 residues.